This TCR beta chain came from a study of cytomegalovirus exposure and HLA in healthy donors. Looking at the study overall: A prior study identified just under 120 million unique TCR beta sequences from about 180 million T cells. The Caucasian-associated ancestry cluster held around 76% of under 450 genotyped donors.

As for this clone: Its target is unknown.

V was shortened by 1 base and J by 1 base, with 4 bases between the two germline ends. Germline CDR1 and CDR2: GTSNPN and SVGIG (reference sequence). The CDR3 has 12 amino acids. PCR amplification relied on 60 Vbeta primers (plus 13 Jbeta primers). Some clones are missing from TCRdb's copy, which holds only in-frame ones; the method was immunoSEQ multiplex PCR. The sample records 130,000 or so clones, around 81% being singletons. Overall study results and limits: Follow-up analysis later connected one missense variant in DCLRE1C with trimming of TCR beta V- and J-genes.

Material for sequencing was PBMCs. This TCR came from a woman between 40 and 50 years old in good health and CMV-seronegative. The rearrangement joins TRBV30 to TRBJ1-1, with no clear D. The CDR3 bases are TGTGCCTGGAGTGACAAGAACACTGAAGCTTTCTTT. It codes for CAWSDKNTEAFF. Filled out from reference TRBV30 and TRBJ1-1, the complete variable domain reads SQTIHQWPATLVQPVGSPLSLECTVEGTSNPNLYWYRQAAGRGLQLLFYSVGIGQISSEVPQNLSASRPQDRQFILSSKKLLLSDSGFYLCAWSDKNTEAFFGQGTRLTVV.